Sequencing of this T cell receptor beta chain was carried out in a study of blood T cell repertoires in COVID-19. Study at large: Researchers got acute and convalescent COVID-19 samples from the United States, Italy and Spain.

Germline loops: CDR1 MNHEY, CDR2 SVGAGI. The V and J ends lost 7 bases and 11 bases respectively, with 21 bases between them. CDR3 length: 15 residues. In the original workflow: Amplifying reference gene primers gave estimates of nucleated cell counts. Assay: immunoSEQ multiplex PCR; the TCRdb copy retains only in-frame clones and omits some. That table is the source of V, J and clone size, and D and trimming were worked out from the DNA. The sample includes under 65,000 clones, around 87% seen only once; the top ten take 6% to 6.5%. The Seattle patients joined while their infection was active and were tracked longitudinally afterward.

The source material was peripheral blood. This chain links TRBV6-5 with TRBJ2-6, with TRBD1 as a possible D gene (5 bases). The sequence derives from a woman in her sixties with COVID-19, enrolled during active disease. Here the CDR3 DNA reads TGTGCCAGCACCCTAAGGGGCTCCTCTGTTCACGTCCTGACTTTC. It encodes CASTLRGSSVHVLTF.